The entry below gives a single T cell receptor beta chain sequence along with its context. Original processing notes: Researchers report that nucleated cell counts were estimated from reference gene primer amplification. Some clones are missing from TCRdb's copy, which holds only in-frame ones; the method was immunoSEQ multiplex PCR. The V and J calls and clone size are taken from that table; D and trimming were inferred from the DNA. Here the sample spans around 170,000 clones, around 81% being singletons. The data originate from a study of blood T cell repertoires in COVID-19. Study background: COVID-19 samples collected from the United States, Italy and Spain covered acute and convalescent phases. Sample material is recorded as cDNA or gDNA derived from T cells, B-cell-depleted T cells, or PBMCs.

Germline V CDR1 and CDR2: MDHEN, SYDVKM. With 11 bases removed from V and 0 bases from J, the gap between germline ends came to 13 bases. The CDR3 length is 14 residues. This chain links TRBV28 with TRBJ2-2; D might be TRBD2 (6 bases). Sequencing was carried out using peripheral blood. The receptor's source is a man between 65 and 85 years old who had recovered from COVID-19. CDR3 nucleotide sequence: TGTGCCTCCCTGGGGGGTACGAACACCGGGGAGCTGTTTTTT. Its translation: CASLGGTNTGELFF.